The source of this T cell receptor beta chain is a study of T cell clonotyping in hematopoietic cell transplantation. Sequenced by immunoSEQ multiplex PCR; TCRdb stores in-frame clones only, minus some. The data show tens of thousands of clones, 95% seen once. This CDR3 is built from 12 residues. The V gene's germline CDR1 is PRHDT and CDR2 FYEKMQ (reference sequence). V lost 1 base to trimming and J lost 7 bases, with 7 bases between them. This TCR derives from a man aged 25-40 years in good health. Some clones in this sample may be carry-over from other donors' samples. The chain joins TRBV13 to TRBJ2-5; perhaps TRBD2 as D (5 bases). Sequencing used peripheral blood mononuclear cells. The CDR3 DNA reads as TGTGCCAGCAGCTTAGATCGGGGGACCCAGTACTTC. Its protein is CASSLDRGTQYF.